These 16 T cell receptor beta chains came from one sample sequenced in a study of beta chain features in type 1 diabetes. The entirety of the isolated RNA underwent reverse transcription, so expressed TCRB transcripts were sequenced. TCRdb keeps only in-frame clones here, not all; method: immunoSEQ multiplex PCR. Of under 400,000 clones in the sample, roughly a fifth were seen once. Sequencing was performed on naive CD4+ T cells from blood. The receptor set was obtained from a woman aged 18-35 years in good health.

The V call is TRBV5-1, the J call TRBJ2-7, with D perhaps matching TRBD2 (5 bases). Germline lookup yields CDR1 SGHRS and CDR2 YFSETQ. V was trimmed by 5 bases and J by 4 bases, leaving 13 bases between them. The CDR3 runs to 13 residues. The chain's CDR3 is CASRDGNAYEQYF. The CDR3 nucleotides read TGCGCCAGCAGAGACGGGAACGCTTACGAGCAGTACTTC.

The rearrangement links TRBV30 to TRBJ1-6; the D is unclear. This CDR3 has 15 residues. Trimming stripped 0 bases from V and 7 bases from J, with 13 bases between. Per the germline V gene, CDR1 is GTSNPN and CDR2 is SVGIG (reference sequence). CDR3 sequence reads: CAWSVLRGRNSPLHF. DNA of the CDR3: TGTGCCTGGAGTGTTTTAAGAGGGAGGAATTCACCCCTCCACTTT.

CDR3 DNA sequence: TGTGCCAGCAGCTTAGCCCTAGCGGGAGGGACGAATGAGCAGTTCTTC. This translates into CASSLALAGGTNEQFF. This chain joins TRBV11-1 and TRBJ2-1, with 12 positions matching TRBD2. There are 16 residues in the CDR3. V lost 0 bases, J lost 7 bases, and 4 bases stayed unmatched. Germline assignment: CDR1 SGHAT and CDR2 FQDESV (reference sequence).

In DNA form, the CDR3 reads TGCGCCGGACGTAGGACAGGGGGCAAAAACATTCAGTACTTC. This translates into CAGRRTGGKNIQYF. This rearrangement joins TRBV23-1 to TRBJ2-4; TRBD1 aligns across 10 bases. TRBV23-1 is treated as an ORF (open reading frame) with a function not yet certain. The CDR3 runs to 14 residues. J gave up 3 bases and V 11 bases, and 7 bases lay outside the gene matches.

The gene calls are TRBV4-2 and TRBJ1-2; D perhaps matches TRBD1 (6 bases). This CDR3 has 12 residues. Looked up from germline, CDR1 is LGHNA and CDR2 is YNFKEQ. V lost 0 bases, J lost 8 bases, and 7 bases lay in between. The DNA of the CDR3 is TGTGCCAGCAGCCAAGACAGGGGAGGCTACACCTTC. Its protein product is CASSQDRGGYTF.

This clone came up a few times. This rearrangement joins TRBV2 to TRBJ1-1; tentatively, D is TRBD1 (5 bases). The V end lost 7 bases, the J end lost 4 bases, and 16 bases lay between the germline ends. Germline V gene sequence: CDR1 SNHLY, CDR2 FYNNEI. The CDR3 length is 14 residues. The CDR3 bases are TGTGCCAGCACCAAAGGCGGGGGTAGCACTGAAGCTTTCTTT. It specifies CASTKGGGSTEAFF.

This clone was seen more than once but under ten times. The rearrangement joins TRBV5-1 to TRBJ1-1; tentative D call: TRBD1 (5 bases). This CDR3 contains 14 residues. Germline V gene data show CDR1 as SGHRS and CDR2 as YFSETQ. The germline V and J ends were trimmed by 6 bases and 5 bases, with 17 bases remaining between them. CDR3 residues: CASIRDGGGTEAFF. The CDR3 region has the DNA TGCGCCAGCATCAGGGACGGCGGGGGGACTGAAGCTTTCTTT.

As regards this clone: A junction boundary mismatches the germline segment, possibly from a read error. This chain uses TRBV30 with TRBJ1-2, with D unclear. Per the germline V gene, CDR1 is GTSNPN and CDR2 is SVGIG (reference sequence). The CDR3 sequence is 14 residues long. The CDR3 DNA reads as TGTGCCCGGAGTGTGAAACAGAGAACTGGTGGCTACACCTTC. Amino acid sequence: CARSVKQRTGGYTF. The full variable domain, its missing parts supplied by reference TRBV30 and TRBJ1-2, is SQTIHQWPATLVQPVGSPLSLECTVEGTSNPNLYWYRQAAGRGLQLLFYSVGIGQISSEVPQNLSASRPQDRQFILSSKKLLLSDSGFYLCARSVKQRTGGYTFGSGTRLTVV.

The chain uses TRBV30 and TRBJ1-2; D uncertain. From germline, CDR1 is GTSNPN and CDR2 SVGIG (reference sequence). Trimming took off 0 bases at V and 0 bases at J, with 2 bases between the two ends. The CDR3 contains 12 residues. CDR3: CAWSVTNYGYTF. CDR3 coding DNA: TGTGCCTGGAGTGTCACTAACTATGGCTACACCTTC.

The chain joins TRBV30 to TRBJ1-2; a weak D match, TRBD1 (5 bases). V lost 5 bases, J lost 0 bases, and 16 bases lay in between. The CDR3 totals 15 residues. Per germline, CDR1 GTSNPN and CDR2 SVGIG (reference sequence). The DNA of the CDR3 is TGTGCCTGGTATCCGGGACTTGCGCCTAACTATGGCTACACCTTC. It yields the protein CAWYPGLAPNYGYTF.

CDR3 nucleotides: TGTGCCAGCTCACCAAACCCTACCTCGCACTATGGCTACACCTTC. Protein sequence: CASSPNPTSHYGYTF. This sequence joins TRBV18 and TRBJ1-2; the D is unclear. Germline V gene data show CDR1 as KGHSH and CDR2 as LQKENI. The V and J ends lost 2 bases and 3 bases respectively, with 13 bases between them. The CDR3 has 15 amino acids.

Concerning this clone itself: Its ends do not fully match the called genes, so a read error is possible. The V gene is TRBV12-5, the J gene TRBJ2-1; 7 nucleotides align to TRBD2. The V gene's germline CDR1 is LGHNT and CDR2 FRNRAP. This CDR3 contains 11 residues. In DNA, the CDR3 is TGTGCTAGTGGTTCCTCTCCTGCGGGAGTCTTC. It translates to CASGSSPAGVF.

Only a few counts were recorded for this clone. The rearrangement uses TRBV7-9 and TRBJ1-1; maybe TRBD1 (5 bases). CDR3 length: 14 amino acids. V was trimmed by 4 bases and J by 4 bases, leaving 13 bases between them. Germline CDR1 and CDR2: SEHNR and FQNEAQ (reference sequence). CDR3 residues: CASSWREGSTEAFF. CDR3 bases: TGTGCCAGCAGCTGGCGGGAGGGGAGCACTGAAGCTTTCTTT.

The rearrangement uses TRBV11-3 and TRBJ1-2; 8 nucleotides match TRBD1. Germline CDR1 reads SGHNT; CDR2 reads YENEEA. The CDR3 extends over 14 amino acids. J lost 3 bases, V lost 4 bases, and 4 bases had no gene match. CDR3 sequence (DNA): TGTGCCAGCAGCTCTCGACAGGGGTACTATGGCTACACCTTC. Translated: CASSSRQGYYGYTF.

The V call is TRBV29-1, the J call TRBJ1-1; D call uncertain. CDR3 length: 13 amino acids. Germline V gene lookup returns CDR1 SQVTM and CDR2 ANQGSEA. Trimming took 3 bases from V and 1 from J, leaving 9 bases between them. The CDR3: CSVDRQANTEAFF. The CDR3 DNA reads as TGCAGCGTTGATAGGCAGGCGAACACTGAAGCTTTCTTT.

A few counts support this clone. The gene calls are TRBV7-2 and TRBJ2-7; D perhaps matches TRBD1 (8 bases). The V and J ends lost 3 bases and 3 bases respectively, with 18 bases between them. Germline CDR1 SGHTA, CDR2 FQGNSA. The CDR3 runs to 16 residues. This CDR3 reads CASSFQGASGIYEQYF. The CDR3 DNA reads TGTGCCAGCAGCTTCCAGGGGGCCAGCGGGATCTACGAGCAGTACTTC. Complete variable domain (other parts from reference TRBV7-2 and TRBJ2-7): GAGVSQSPSNKVTEKGKDVELRCDPISGHTALYWYRQSLGQGLEFLIYFQGNSAPDKSGLPSDRFSAERTGGSVSTLTIQRTQQEDSAVYLCASSFQGASGIYEQYFGPGTRLTVT.